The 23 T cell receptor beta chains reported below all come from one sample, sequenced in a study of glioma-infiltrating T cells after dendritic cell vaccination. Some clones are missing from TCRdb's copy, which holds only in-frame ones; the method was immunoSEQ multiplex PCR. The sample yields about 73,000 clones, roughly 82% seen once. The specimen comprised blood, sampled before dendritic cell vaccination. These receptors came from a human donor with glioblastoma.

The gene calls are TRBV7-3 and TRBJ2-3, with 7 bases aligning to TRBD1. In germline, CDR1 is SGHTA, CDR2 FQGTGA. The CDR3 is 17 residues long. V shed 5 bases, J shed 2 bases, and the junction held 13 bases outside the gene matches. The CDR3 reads CASSASTGQALTDTQYF. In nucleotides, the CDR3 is TGTGCCAGCAGCGCCTCCACCGGACAGGCCCTCACAGATACGCAGTATTTT.

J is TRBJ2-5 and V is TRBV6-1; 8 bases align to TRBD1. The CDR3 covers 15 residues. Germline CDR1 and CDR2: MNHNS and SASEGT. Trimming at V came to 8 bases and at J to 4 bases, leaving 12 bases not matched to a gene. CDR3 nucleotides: TGTGCCAGCGGGAAAAGCAGGGGGCGGGTAGAGACCCAGTACTTC. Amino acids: CASGKSRGRVETQYF.

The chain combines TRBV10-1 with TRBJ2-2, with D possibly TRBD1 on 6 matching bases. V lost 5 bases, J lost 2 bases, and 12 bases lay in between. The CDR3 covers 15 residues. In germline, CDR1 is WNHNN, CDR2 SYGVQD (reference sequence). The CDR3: CASSKDRVNTGELFF. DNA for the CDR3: TGCGCCAGCAGTAAGGACAGAGTTAACACCGGGGAGCTGTTTTTT.

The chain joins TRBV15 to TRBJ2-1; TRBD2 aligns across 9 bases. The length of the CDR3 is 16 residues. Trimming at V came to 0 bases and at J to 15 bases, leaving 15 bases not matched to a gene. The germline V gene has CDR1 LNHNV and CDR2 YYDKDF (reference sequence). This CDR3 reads CATSRDGSGRLRYRFF. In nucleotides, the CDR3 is TGTGCCACCAGCAGAGATGGTAGCGGGAGATTGAGGTATCGGTTCTTC.

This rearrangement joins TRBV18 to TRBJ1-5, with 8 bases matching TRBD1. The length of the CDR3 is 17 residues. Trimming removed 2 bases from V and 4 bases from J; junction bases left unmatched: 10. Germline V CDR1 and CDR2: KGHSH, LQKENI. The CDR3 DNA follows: TGTGCCAGCTCACCAACCGGGACAGGACTGGGGAATCAGCCCCAGCATTTT. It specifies CASSPTGTGLGNQPQHF.

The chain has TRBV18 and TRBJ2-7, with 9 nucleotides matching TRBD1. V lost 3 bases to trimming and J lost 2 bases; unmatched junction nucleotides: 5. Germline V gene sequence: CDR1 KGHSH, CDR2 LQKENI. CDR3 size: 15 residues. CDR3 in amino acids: CASSPAGTGPYEQYF. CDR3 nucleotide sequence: TGTGCCAGCTCACCCGCCGGGACAGGGCCCTACGAGCAGTACTTC.

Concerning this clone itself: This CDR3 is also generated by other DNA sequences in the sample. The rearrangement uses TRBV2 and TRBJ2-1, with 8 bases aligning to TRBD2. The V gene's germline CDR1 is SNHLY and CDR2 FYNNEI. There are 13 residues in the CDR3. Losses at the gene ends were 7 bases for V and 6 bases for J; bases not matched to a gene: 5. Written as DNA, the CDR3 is TGTGCCAGCACACGGGAGGGGCCCAATGAGCAGTTCTTC. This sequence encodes CASTREGPNEQFF. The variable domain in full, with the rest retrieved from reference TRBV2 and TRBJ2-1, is EPEVTQTPSHQVTQMGQEVILRCVPISNHLYFYWYRQILGQKVEFLVSFYNNEISEKSEIFDDQFSVERPDGSNFTLKIRSTKLEDSAMYFCASTREGPNEQFFGPGTRLTVL.

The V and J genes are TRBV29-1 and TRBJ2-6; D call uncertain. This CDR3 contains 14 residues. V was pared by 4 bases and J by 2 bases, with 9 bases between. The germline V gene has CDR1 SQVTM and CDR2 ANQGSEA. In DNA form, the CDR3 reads TGCAGCGTTGCCACCGGTGCTGGGGCCAACGTCCTGACTTTC. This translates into CSVATGAGANVLTF.

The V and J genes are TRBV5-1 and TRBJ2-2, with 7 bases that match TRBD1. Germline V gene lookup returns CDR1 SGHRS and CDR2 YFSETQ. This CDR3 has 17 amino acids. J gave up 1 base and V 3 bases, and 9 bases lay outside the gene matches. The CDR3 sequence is CASSSKQGSVNTGELFF. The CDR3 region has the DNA TGCGCCAGCAGCTCCAAACAGGGGTCGGTGAACACCGGGGAGCTGTTTTTT.

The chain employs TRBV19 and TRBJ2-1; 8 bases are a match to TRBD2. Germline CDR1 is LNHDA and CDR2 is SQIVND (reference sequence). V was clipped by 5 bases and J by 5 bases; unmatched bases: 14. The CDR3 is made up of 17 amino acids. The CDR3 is CASSLRGRGTSDNEQFF. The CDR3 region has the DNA TGTGCCAGTAGTCTACGTGGAAGAGGGACTAGTGACAATGAGCAGTTCTTC.

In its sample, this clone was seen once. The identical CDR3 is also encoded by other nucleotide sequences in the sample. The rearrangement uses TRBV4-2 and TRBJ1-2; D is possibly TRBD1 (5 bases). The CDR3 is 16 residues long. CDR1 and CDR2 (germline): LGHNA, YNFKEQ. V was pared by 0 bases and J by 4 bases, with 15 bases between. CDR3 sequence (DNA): TGTGCCAGCAGCCAAGATTTCGGCGGGGCCGGCTATGGCTACACCTTC. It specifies CASSQDFGGAGYGYTF.

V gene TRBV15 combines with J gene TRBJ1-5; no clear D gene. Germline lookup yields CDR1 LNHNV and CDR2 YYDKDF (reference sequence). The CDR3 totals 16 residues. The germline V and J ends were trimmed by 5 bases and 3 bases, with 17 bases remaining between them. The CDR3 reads CATSGDSAAHNQPQHF. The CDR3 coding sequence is TGTGCCACCAGCGGGGATTCAGCGGCTCACAATCAGCCCCAGCATTTT.

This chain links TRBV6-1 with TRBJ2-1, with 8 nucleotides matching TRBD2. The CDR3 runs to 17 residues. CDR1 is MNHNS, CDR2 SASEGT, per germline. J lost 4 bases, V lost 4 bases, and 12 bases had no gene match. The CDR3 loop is CASSAYLAGLGYNEQFF. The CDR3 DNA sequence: TGTGCCAGCAGTGCTTATTTAGCGGGGCTCGGATACAATGAGCAGTTCTTC.

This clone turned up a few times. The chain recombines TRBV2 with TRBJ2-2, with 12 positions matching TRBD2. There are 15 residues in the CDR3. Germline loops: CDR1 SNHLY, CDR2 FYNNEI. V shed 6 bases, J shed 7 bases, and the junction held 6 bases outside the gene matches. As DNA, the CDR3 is TGTGCCAGCAGGGTGGGACTAGCGGGTAGCGGGGAGCTGTTTTTT. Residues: CASRVGLAGSGELFF.

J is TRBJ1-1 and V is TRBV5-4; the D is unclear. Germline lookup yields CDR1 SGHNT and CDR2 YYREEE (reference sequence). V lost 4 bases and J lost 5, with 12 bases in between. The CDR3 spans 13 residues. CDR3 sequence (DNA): TGTGCCAGCAGCGCCGACACGAAGACTGAAGCTTTCTTT. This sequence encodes CASSADTKTEAFF.

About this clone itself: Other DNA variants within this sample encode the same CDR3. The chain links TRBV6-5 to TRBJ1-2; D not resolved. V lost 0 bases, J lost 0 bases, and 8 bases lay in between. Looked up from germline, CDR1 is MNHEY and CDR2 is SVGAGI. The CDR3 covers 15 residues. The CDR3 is CASSYSRTANYGYTF. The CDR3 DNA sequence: TGTGCCAGCAGTTACTCTCGTACAGCTAACTATGGCTACACCTTC.

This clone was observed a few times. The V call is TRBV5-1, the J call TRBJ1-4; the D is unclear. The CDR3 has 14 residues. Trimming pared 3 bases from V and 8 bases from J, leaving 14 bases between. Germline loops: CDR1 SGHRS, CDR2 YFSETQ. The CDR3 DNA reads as TGCGCCAGCAGCTCCCGAGGTTACGGGGAAAAACTGTTTTTT. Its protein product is CASSSRGYGEKLFF.

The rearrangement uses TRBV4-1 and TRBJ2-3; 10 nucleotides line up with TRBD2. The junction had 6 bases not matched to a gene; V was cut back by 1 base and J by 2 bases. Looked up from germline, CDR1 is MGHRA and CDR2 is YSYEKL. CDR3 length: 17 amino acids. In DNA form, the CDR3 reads TGCGCCAGCAGCCAAGGTCTAGCGGGGGCCATCACAGATACGCAGTATTTT. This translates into CASSQGLAGAITDTQYF.

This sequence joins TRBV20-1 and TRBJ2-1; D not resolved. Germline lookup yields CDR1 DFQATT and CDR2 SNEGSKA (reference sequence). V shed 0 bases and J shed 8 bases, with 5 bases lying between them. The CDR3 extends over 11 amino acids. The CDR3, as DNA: TGCAGTGCTAGAGATATAGATGAGCAGTTCTTC. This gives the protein CSARDIDEQFF.

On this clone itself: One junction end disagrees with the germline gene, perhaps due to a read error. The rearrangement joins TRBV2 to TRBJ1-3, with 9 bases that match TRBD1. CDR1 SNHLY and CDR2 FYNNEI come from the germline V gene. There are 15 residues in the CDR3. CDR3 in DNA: TGTGCCAGCAGTACACAGGGGGCTGCGGGAAGCACCATATATTTT. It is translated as CASSTQGAAGSTIYF.

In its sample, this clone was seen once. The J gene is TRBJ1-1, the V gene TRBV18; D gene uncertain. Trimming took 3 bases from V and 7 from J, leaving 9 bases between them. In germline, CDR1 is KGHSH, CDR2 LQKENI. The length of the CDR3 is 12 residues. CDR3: CASSPGQFEAFF. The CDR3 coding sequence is TGTGCCAGCTCACCGGGCCAATTTGAAGCTTTCTTT. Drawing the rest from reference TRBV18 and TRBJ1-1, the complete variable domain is NAGVMQNPRHLVRRRGQEARLRCSPMKGHSHVYWYRQLPEEGLKFMVYLQKENIIDESGMPKERFSAEFPKEGPSILRIQQVVRGDSAAYFCASSPGQFEAFFGQGTRLTVV.

The CDR3 loop is CASGGASSYNEQFF. As DNA, the CDR3 is TGTGCCAGTGGCGGGGCCTCCTCCTACAATGAGCAGTTCTTC. The rearrangement uses TRBV19 and TRBJ2-1; TRBD2 might be the D (6 bases). Trimming took off 8 bases at V and 0 bases at J, with 11 bases between the two ends. Germline V gene data show CDR1 as LNHDA and CDR2 as SQIVND (reference sequence). CDR3 length: 14 residues.

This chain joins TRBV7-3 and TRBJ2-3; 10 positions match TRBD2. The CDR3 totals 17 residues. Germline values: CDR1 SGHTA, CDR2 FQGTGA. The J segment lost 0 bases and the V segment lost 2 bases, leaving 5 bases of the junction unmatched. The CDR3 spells CASSLGATSGSTDTQYF. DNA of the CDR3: TGTGCCAGCAGCTTAGGTGCGACTAGCGGGAGCACAGATACGCAGTATTTT.